These 5 T cell receptor beta chains share one sample of origin, sequenced in a study of cytomegalovirus exposure and HLA in healthy donors. Primers: 60 Vbeta forward and 13 Jbeta reverse. Profiled with immunoSEQ multiplex PCR; TCRdb holds only in-frame clones, not every one. Counted here are some 150,000 clones, 82% occurring once; the ten biggest clones make up about 10%. The specimen was PBMCs. These receptors were obtained from a man aged 50-59 years in good health and CMV-seropositive.

The DNA for the CDR3 is TGTGCCAGCAGCCCAATCCTCAAGGCGGGCGAGCAGTACTTC. It codes for CASSPILKAGEQYF. The V and J genes are TRBV7-6 and TRBJ2-7; D is possibly TRBD2 (5 bases). The germline V gene has CDR1 SGHVS and CDR2 FNYEAQ. V was clipped by 5 bases and J by 6 bases, with 17 bases between them. The CDR3 extends over 14 amino acids.

This chain links TRBV28 with TRBJ2-1, with 8 bases identical to TRBD1. The CDR3 consists of 13 residues. The V and J ends lost 7 bases and 7 bases, in that order; junction bases with no gene match: 6. Germline V gene sequence: CDR1 MDHEN, CDR2 SYDVKM. In nucleotides, the CDR3 is TGTGCCAGCACCCCAGGGGGCTGGAATGAGCAGTTCTTC. Protein product: CASTPGGWNEQFF.

The rearrangement joins TRBV5-4 to TRBJ2-3; 10 nucleotides agree with TRBD2. The CDR3 covers 16 residues. After removal of 1 base from V and 1 base from J, the junction contained 3 bases not matched to a gene. Per germline, CDR1 SGHNT and CDR2 YYREEE (reference sequence). CDR3 nucleotide sequence: TGTGCCAGCAGCTTGAAGAGCGGGAGGGGCACAGATACGCAGTATTTT. Translating it yields CASSLKSGRGTDTQYF. Full variable domain (outside the CDR3, taken from reference TRBV5-4 and TRBJ2-3): ETGVTQSPTHLIKTRGQQVTLRCSSQSGHNTVSWYQQALGQGPQFIFQYYREEENGRGNFPPRFSGLQFPNYSSELNVNALELDDSALYLCASSLKSGRGTDTQYFGPGTRLTVL.

The J gene is TRBJ1-3, the V gene TRBV30; D is unresolved. The CDR3 is made up of 13 amino acids. CDR1 GTSNPN and CDR2 SVGIG come from the germline V gene (reference sequence). The V end was cut by 1 base, the J end by 2 bases, with 6 bases between. The CDR3 protein is CAWSGAPGNTIYF. As DNA, the CDR3 is TGTGCCTGGAGTGGCGCTCCTGGAAACACCATATATTTT.

V is TRBV7-3 and J is TRBJ1-6; tentatively, D is TRBD1 (5 bases). The CDR3 extends over 13 amino acids. Trimming removed 4 bases from V and 11 bases from J, with 12 bases in between. CDR1 and CDR2 (germline): SGHTA, FQGTGA. The CDR3 is CASSSVGAAPLHF. The CDR3 DNA is TGTGCCAGCAGCTCCGTTGGGGCGGCACCCCTCCACTTT.